This T cell receptor (beta chain) was observed in a study of T cells in Graves' hyperthyroidism and ophthalmopathy. Regarding the study as a whole: A model of 13 V-J features distinguished ophthalmopathy from stable hyperthyroidism. The model foresaw ophthalmopathy a median roughly 6.6 months prior to onset.

Template material for amplifying TCR beta CDR3 regions consisted of RNA transcripts. During a first-round RT-PCR of the TCR CDR3, the HTBI primer set was used. TCRdb re-analysed the multiplex PCR reads in MiXCR, keeping a single row per CDR3 protein. The sample yields 530,000 or so distinct CDR3 sequences, 35% to 55% seen once. Hyperthyroidism in the patients, aged 18 to 65, was newly diagnosed and under 2 months in duration. In this sample, this clonotype turned up a few times. Its antigen remains unidentified. Material for sequencing was peripheral blood or thyroid tissue (not recorded which). The TCR originated in a woman aged 18-30 years with Graves' hyperthyroidism.

This chain's CDR3 is CASGLVLLAGALVYAGANVLTF. The CDR3 DNA reads as TGTGCTAGTGGTTTGGTATTACTAGCGGGAGCCCTCGTATATGCTGGGGCCAACGTCCTGACTTTC. J is TRBJ2-6 and V is TRBV12-5; 11 nucleotides align to TRBD2. CDR1 and CDR2 from the germline V gene are LGHNT and FRNRAP. This CDR3 contains 22 residues. The V and J ends lost 0 bases and 2 bases, in that order; junction bases with no gene match: 15.